Shown below are 26 T cell receptor beta chains from a single sample sequenced in a study of cytomegalovirus exposure and HLA in healthy donors. A multiplex PCR was run with 60 Vbeta primers and 13 Jbeta primers. The repertoire was sequenced with immunoSEQ multiplex PCR; TCRdb's copy has only in-frame clones and lacks some. Among 200,000 to 250,000 clones listed, 60% to 85% were seen once. Material: PBMCs. These receptors originate from a man aged 40-49 years in good health and CMV-seronegative.

The chain is built from TRBV29-1 and TRBJ1-1; D is ambiguous. This CDR3 contains 14 residues. CDR1 and CDR2 (germline): SQVTM, ANQGSEA. V lost 0 bases and J lost 0, with 8 bases in between. The CDR3 loop reads CSVEEFGMNTEAFF. In DNA form, the CDR3 reads TGCAGCGTTGAAGAATTCGGTATGAACACTGAAGCTTTCTTT.

This chain uses TRBV2 with TRBJ2-6; D is uncertain. The germline V gene has CDR1 SNHLY and CDR2 FYNNEI. The CDR3 is 15 residues long. V was shortened by 6 bases and J by 1 base, with 10 bases between the two germline ends. CDR3 loop: CASRPASSGANVLTF. CDR3 sequence (DNA): TGTGCCAGCAGGCCGGCTAGTTCTGGGGCCAACGTCCTGACTTTC.

The chain is built from TRBV7-3 and TRBJ2-1; 10 bases agree with TRBD2. J gave up 9 bases and V 6 bases, and 11 bases lay outside the gene matches. CDR3 size: 15 residues. Germline assignment: CDR1 SGHTA and CDR2 FQGTGA. The CDR3 here is CASSYKREGRGEQFF. The CDR3 nucleotides are TGTGCCAGCAGTTATAAGCGGGAGGGTAGGGGTGAGCAGTTCTTC. The full variable domain, completed using reference TRBV7-3 and TRBJ2-1, is GAGVSQTPSNKVTEKGKYVELRCDPISGHTALYWYRQSLGQGPEFLIYFQGTGAADDSGLPNDRFFAVRPEGSVSTLKIQRTERGDSAVYLCASSYKREGRGEQFFGPGTRLTVL.

The chain links TRBV29-1 to TRBJ1-1; D ambiguous. The V end lost 3 bases, the J end lost 11 bases, and 13 bases lay between the germline ends. The CDR3 is 11 amino acids. The germline CDR1 and CDR2 sequences are SQVTM and ANQGSEA. The DNA of the CDR3 is TGCAGCGTTGACTCCGGGTTCGGTGCTTTCTTT. It translates to CSVDSGFGAFF.

This clone was seen only once. The rearrangement uses TRBV7-9 and TRBJ1-3; D remains unclear. V was pared by 3 bases and J by 0 bases, with 12 bases between. CDR3 length equals 16 residues. CDR1 and CDR2 (germline): SEHNR, FQNEAQ (reference sequence). The chain's CDR3 is CASSFPPGSSGNTIYF. The CDR3 DNA is TGTGCCAGCAGCTTCCCCCCTGGCAGCTCTGGAAACACCATATATTTT.

This sequence joins TRBV2 and TRBJ1-5; D is perhaps TRBD1 (6 bases). The CDR3 extends over 14 amino acids. Per germline, CDR1 SNHLY and CDR2 FYNNEI. Trimming took off 8 bases at V and 0 bases at J, with 11 bases between the two ends. In nucleotides, the CDR3 is TGTGCCAGCGGGGACATTTATAGCAATCAGCCCCAGCATTTT. Translated: CASGDIYSNQPQHF.

This clone was detected a few times. The rearrangement links TRBV30 to TRBJ2-5; D is perhaps TRBD2 (6 bases). Germline values: CDR1 GTSNPN, CDR2 SVGIG (reference sequence). Trimming took 1 base from V and 0 from J, leaving 12 bases between them. The length of the CDR3 is 15 residues. This CDR3 is CAWSGGATYQETQYF. In DNA form, the CDR3 reads TGTGCCTGGAGTGGCGGGGCGACGTACCAAGAGACCCAGTACTTC.

The V call is TRBV11-2, the J call TRBJ1-1, with D tentatively TRBD1 (5 bases). Trimming shortened V by 0 bases and J by 10 bases, and 21 bases separated the two germline ends. This CDR3 contains 16 residues. Germline V lookup: CDR1 SGHAT, CDR2 FQNNGV. CDR3 bases: TGTGCCAGCAGCTTAGATTGGAGACGGAGTGTTAGGGGAGCTTTCTTT. It is translated as CASSLDWRRSVRGAFF.

V and J are TRBV5-6 and TRBJ2-1, with 7 bases identical to TRBD1. V shed 4 bases, J shed 10 bases, and the junction held 5 bases outside the gene matches. The CDR3 is 12 amino acids. Germline CDR1 is SGHDT and CDR2 is YYEEEE. The CDR3 reads CASSPQGQEQFF. In DNA form, the CDR3 reads TGTGCCAGCAGCCCGCAGGGACAGGAGCAGTTCTTC.

This clone was counted a single time. The chain couples TRBV15 to TRBJ1-5; D unclear. CDR1 and CDR2 (germline): LNHNV, YYDKDF (reference sequence). V lost 0 bases to trimming and J lost 14 bases, with 14 bases between them. The CDR3 totals 13 residues. The CDR3 DNA reads as TGTGCCACCAGCAGAGATAGAACGAACGCGAAGCATTTT. It is translated as CATSRDRTNAKHF.

The chain has TRBV18 and TRBJ2-5, with a weak D call TRBD2 (5 bases). Trimming pared 8 bases from V and 5 bases from J, leaving 18 bases between. The CDR3 has 14 amino acids. Germline values: CDR1 KGHSH, CDR2 LQKENI. This CDR3 is CASHRVGGGETQYF. Here the CDR3 DNA reads TGTGCCAGCCACCGGGTAGGAGGAGGCGAGACCCAGTACTTC.

V is TRBV9 and J is TRBJ1-5; maybe TRBD1 (5 bases). CDR3 length: 15 residues. From germline, CDR1 is SGDLS and CDR2 YYNGEE. Deletions cut 4 bases from V and 4 bases from J, with 15 bases between. The CDR3 reads CASSPSGSLNQPQHF. CDR3 sequence (DNA): TGTGCCAGCAGCCCCTCAGGGTCTCTAAATCAGCCCCAGCATTTT.

This clone was detected only a few times. J is TRBJ2-1 and V is TRBV7-2; TRBD1 matches at 10 bases. The CDR3 loop spans 16 amino acids. Germline CDR1 reads SGHTA; CDR2 reads FQGNSA. V was pared by 4 bases and J by 1 base, with 4 bases of the junction left unmatched. In nucleotides, the CDR3 is TGTGCCAGCAGCTCCAGACAGGGGGCATCCTACAATGAGCAGTTCTTC. Translated, it gives CASSSRQGASYNEQFF.

This rearrangement joins TRBV7-3 to TRBJ2-7; 13 positions match TRBD2. Germline V lookup: CDR1 SGHTA, CDR2 FQGTGA. The CDR3 extends over 16 amino acids. Trimming at V came to 6 bases and at J to 7 bases, leaving 12 bases not matched to a gene. In DNA, the CDR3 is TGTGCCAGCAGTTCTGCGGGACTAGCGGGATCAGGGGAGCAGTACTTC. Translation gives CASSSAGLAGSGEQYF.

The V call is TRBV18, the J call TRBJ2-7, with 7 nucleotides matching TRBD1. This CDR3 is 15 amino acids long. Germline lookup yields CDR1 KGHSH and CDR2 LQKENI. The J segment lost 3 bases and the V segment lost 3 bases, leaving 8 bases of the junction unmatched. CDR3 coding DNA: TGTGCCAGCTCACCCGGGACAGAGGGTTTCTACGAGCAGTACTTC. Translated: CASSPGTEGFYEQYF.

The chain is built from TRBV7-9 and TRBJ2-7; 9 nucleotides match TRBD2. Germline-derived CDR1 and CDR2 are SEHNR and FQNEAQ (reference sequence). V trimming: 1 base; J trimming: 6 bases; junction bases outside the gene matches: 7. This CDR3 comprises 15 residues. The CDR3 sequence is CASSLGGGGVAEQYF. In nucleotides, the CDR3 is TGTGCCAGCAGCTTAGGGGGCGGGGGGGTCGCCGAGCAGTACTTC.

V gene TRBV28 combines with J gene TRBJ2-7; 8 bases agree with TRBD2. V lost 6 bases and J lost 5; bases outside the gene matches: 18. Looked up from germline, CDR1 is MDHEN and CDR2 is SYDVKM. The CDR3 has 17 residues. The CDR3: CASSPAARGGPSDEQYF. In DNA, the CDR3 is TGTGCCAGCAGCCCCGCCGCCCGGGGGGGCCCATCCGACGAGCAGTACTTC. The entire variable domain, with the rest obtained from reference TRBV28 and TRBJ2-7, is as follows: DVKVTQSSRYLVKRTGEKVFLECVQDMDHENMFWYRQDPGLGLRLIYFSYDVKMKEKGDIPEGYSVSREKKERFSLILESASTNQTSMYLCASSPAARGGPSDEQYFGPGTRLTVT.

This clone turned up a few times. V and J are TRBV6-6 and TRBJ1-5, with D tentatively TRBD1 (6 bases). CDR1 and CDR2 from the germline V gene are MNHNY and SVGAGI (reference sequence). The V gene lost 2 bases and the J gene lost 5 bases, with 7 bases spanning the gap. This CDR3 region has 13 residues. The CDR3 loop is CASSYGGHQPQHF. The CDR3 region has the DNA TGTGCCAGCAGTTACGGGGGCCATCAGCCCCAGCATTTT.

The chain joins TRBV28 to TRBJ2-1; 9 nucleotides agree with TRBD1. V was clipped by 7 bases and J by 4 bases; unmatched bases: 8. Germline V gives CDR1 MDHEN, CDR2 SYDVKM. CDR3 length equals 15 residues. The CDR3 loop is CASTLRDRAYNEQFF. The CDR3 DNA is TGTGCCAGCACCCTTAGGGACAGGGCTTACAATGAGCAGTTCTTC.

The chain combines TRBV25-1 with TRBJ2-2; perhaps TRBD1 as D (6 bases). The CDR3 runs 15 residues. Per germline, CDR1 MGHDK and CDR2 SYGVNS. Trimming shortened V by 3 bases and J by 0 bases, and 8 bases separated the two germline ends. The CDR3 sequence is CASSETGANTGELFF. In DNA, the CDR3 is TGTGCCAGCAGTGAGACAGGAGCGAACACCGGGGAGCTGTTTTTT.

The chain uses TRBV10-3 and TRBJ2-1; TRBD1 matches 9 bases. CDR3 size: 13 residues. In germline, CDR1 is ENHRY, CDR2 SYGVKD. The V and J ends lost 4 bases and 8 bases, in that order; junction bases with no gene match: 3. This CDR3 is CAISGDRVDEQFF. As DNA, the CDR3 is TGTGCCATCAGTGGGGACAGGGTGGATGAGCAGTTCTTC.

In its sample, this clone was seen a few times. The CDR3 region is CASSLSGRGIGNTIYF. DNA for the CDR3: TGTGCCAGCAGTTTATCGGGCAGGGGAATTGGAAACACCATATATTTT. The chain couples TRBV27 to TRBJ1-3; D may be TRBD1 (6 bases). The germline gives CDR1 MNHEY, CDR2 SMNVEV (reference sequence). This CDR3 has 16 residues. The V end was cut by 0 bases, the J end by 3 bases, with 12 bases between.

This clone has only one observation. The chain couples TRBV25-1 to TRBJ2-7; 7 nucleotides align to TRBD1. This CDR3 has 16 amino acids. The germline CDR1 and CDR2 sequences are MGHDK and SYGVNS. With V trimmed by 4 bases and J by 1 base, 10 bases remained unmatched. The CDR3 region is CASSATPGQLSYEQYF. DNA of the CDR3: TGTGCCAGCAGTGCCACTCCGGGACAGCTATCCTACGAGCAGTACTTC.

A remark on this clone: The same CDR3 can be traced to other DNA sequences in this sample. The rearrangement uses TRBV6-5 and TRBJ2-7, with 7 bases fitting TRBD1. Germline CDR1 MNHEY, CDR2 SVGAGI. CDR3 length: 12 amino acids. V lost 5 bases to trimming and J lost 3 bases; unmatched junction nucleotides: 1. The CDR3 is CASSGDSYEQYF. DNA for the CDR3: TGTGCCAGCAGTGGGGACAGCTACGAGCAGTACTTC.

This clone was counted once. J is TRBJ2-5 and V is TRBV5-1, with 13 nucleotides matching TRBD2. Germline CDR1 reads SGHRS; CDR2 reads YFSETQ. This CDR3 contains 15 residues. The V gene end was trimmed by 3 bases and the J gene end by 1 base; junction bases not matched to a gene: 0. The CDR3 nucleotides read TGCGCCAGCAGCTGGACTAGCGGGGGCCAAGAGACCCAGTACTTC. This encodes CASSWTSGGQETQYF.

The chain couples TRBV6-5 to TRBJ2-1; 7 nucleotides match TRBD2. The V gene end was trimmed by 6 bases and the J gene end by 10 bases; junction bases not matched to a gene: 15. This CDR3 has 15 amino acids. Germline-derived CDR1 and CDR2 are MNHEY and SVGAGI. The CDR3 region has the DNA TGTGCCAGCAGCCGCGGGAGAGCGGGATATGACGAGCAGTTCTTC. It encodes CASSRGRAGYDEQFF.